The sample holds many counts of the clone carrying this TCR beta chain. The library targeted TCRbeta and was prepared with unique molecular identifiers. TCRdb called the PCR reads again in MiXCR, with one record for every CDR3 protein. The sample holds more than 85,000 distinct CDR3 sequences, roughly 6% seen once. This record comes from a study of T-cell reconstitution after alpha-beta-depleted transplantation in children. The CDR3 contains 12 residues. Trimming stripped 8 bases from V and 3 bases from J, with 10 bases between. Germline CDR1 reads ENHRY; CDR2 reads SYGVKD. This material consisted of PBMCs, mostly from graft donor cells, taken 60 days after TCRalphabeta/CD19-depleted stem cell transplant. The J gene is TRBJ2-5, the V gene TRBV10-3; possibly TRBD2 for D (5 bases). This sequence originates from a female patient aged 2-15 years who had a stem cell transplant for Fanconi anemia, so the T cells may come from the graft donor. The CDR3: CAIGSLKETQYF. As DNA, the CDR3 is TGTGCCATCGGGAGTCTGAAAGAGACCCAGTACTTC.